The clone carrying this T cell receptor beta chain counts as medium-sized. Source study methods: Estimates of nucleated cell counts were drawn from the amplification of reference gene primers. Profiled with immunoSEQ multiplex PCR; TCRdb holds only in-frame clones, not every one. V and J calls plus clone size are reproduced from that table; the DNA served to infer D and trimming. Found here are some 62,000 clones, 65% to 85% of them singletons; the top ten hold roughly 21%. The germline gives CDR1 SGHNT, CDR2 YYREEE (reference sequence). CDR3 length: 15 residues. Trimming cost V 4 bases and J 8 bases; bases outside gene matches: 10. The record originates from a study of blood T cell repertoires in COVID-19. Study information: COVID-19 samples, acute and convalescent, were from the United States, Italy and Spain. Sources were T cells, B-cell-depleted T cells, or PBMCs; the material itself was cDNA or gDNA.

The rearrangement uses TRBV5-4 and TRBJ2-1; TRBD1 matches at 9 bases. This receptor was taken from an elderly woman with active or convalescent COVID-19. Sequenced sample: peripheral blood. CDR3 region: CASSVDRGGFDEQFF. DNA for the CDR3: TGTGCCAGCAGCGTGGACAGGGGAGGTTTCGATGAGCAGTTCTTC.